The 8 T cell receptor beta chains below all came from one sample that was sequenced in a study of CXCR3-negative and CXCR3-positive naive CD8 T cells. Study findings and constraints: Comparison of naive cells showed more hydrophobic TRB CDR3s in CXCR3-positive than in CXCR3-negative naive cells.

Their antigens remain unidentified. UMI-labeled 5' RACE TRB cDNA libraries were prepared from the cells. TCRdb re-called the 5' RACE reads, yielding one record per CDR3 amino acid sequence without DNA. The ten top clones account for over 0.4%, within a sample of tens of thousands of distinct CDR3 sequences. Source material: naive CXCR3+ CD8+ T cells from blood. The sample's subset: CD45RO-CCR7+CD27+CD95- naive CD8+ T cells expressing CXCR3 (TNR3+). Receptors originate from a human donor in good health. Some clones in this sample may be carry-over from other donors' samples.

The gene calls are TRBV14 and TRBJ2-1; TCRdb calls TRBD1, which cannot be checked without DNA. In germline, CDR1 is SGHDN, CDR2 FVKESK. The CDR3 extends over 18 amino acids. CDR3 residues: CASSQVVLQGSPYNEQFF.

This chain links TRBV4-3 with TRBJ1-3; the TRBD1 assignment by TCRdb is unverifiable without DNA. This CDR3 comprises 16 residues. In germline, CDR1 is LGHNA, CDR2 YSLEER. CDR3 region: CASSQGTPGGPNTIYF.

The CDR3 reads CSVDWDPDTQYF. This rearrangement joins TRBV29-1 to TRBJ2-3; absent DNA, TCRdb's TRBD1 call cannot be checked. Germline CDR1 SQVTM, CDR2 ANQGSEA. The length of the CDR3 is 12 residues.

CDR3 loop: CASSQADTPTDTQYF. V is TRBV7-9 and J is TRBJ2-3. The CDR3 length is 15 residues. Germline values: CDR1 SEHNR, CDR2 FQNEAQ (reference sequence).

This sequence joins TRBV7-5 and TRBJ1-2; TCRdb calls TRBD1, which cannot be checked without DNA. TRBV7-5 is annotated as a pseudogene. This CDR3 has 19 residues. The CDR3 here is CISVSEARPGQGVNYGYTF.

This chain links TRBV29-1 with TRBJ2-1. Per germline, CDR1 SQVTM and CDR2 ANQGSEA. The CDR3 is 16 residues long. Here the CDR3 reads CSVEDYQGAPADEQFF.

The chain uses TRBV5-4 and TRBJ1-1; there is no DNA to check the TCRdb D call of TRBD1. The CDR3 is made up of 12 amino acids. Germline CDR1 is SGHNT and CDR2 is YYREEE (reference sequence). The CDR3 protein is CASSRGGTEAFF.

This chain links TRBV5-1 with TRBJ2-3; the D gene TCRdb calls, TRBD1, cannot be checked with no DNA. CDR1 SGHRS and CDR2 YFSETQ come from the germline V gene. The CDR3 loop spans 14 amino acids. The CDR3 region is CASSLDRGTDTQYF. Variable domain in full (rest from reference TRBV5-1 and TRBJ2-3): KAGVTQTPRYLIKTRGQQVTLSCSPISGHRSVSWYQQTPGQGLQFLFEYFSETQRNKGNFPGRFSGRQFSNSRSEMNVSTLELGDSALYLCASSLDRGTDTQYFGPGTRLTVL.